The T cell receptor (beta chain) described here comes from a study of blood T cells in healthy people across ages. A second PCR, run for roughly 6 to 11 cycles, used a sample-barcoded 5' primer plus a J-beta primer mix. TCRdb re-called the 5' RACE reads with MiXCR, one entry per CDR3 protein. The profile shows around 700,000 distinct CDR3 sequences, approximately 25% of them singletons. Regarding this clonotype: The antigen is undetermined.

The CDR3 runs 18 residues. Trimming removed 5 bases from V and 0 bases from J; junction bases left unmatched: 15. CDR1 and CDR2 from the germline V gene are SQVTM and ANQGSEA. Notes on the study in general: A conclusive naive versus antigen-experienced comparison was prevented by the unsorted PBMCs.

The sample was also reused in another study, on T cells of mothers and their children.

The clonotype comes from a boy between 10 and 17 years old in good health. The chain has TRBV29-1 and TRBJ1-4; 7 nucleotides match TRBD1. Sample: blood. Written as DNA, the CDR3 is TGCAGCGTTTCTGGGGCGGGACAGACTTATGCAACTAATGAAAAACTGTTTTTT. Its translation is CSVSGAGQTYATNEKLFF. Based on the CDR3 plus reference TRBV29-1 and TRBJ1-4, the full variable domain is SAVISQKPSRDICQRGTSLTIQCQVDSQVTMMFWYRQQPGQSLTLIATANQGSEATYESGFVIDKFPISRPNLTFSTLTVSNMSPEDSSIYLCSVSGAGQTYATNEKLFFGSGTQLSVL.